The entry that follows covers one T cell receptor (beta chain) sequence. Antigen unknown. The sample belongs to a study of T cell responses to AZD1222 COVID-19 vaccine. Whole-study findings and limits: Spike-specific TCR depth and breadth grew after two AZD1222 doses. In a largely white British group with more females than males, clonal diversity was possibly underestimated.

Data came from immunoSEQ multiplex PCR; TCRdb stores just in-frame clones and leaves some out. Among 77,000 or so clones listed, around 90% were seen once. The germline gives CDR1 SQVTM, CDR2 ANQGSEA. CDR3 length: 13 amino acids. V was clipped by 6 bases and J by 5 bases; unmatched bases: 5. Pooled samples include second doses given at about 4 or 12 weeks. This chain uses TRBV29-1 with TRBJ1-5; TRBD1 matches 9 bases. The origin of this receptor is an adult who received the AZD1222 COVID-19 vaccine. The specimen was peripheral blood, collected 28 days after the second AZD1222 dose. CDR3 bases: TGCAGCGTCAGGGGACAGGGAGATCAGCCCCAGCATTTT. Translation gives CSVRGQGDQPQHF.